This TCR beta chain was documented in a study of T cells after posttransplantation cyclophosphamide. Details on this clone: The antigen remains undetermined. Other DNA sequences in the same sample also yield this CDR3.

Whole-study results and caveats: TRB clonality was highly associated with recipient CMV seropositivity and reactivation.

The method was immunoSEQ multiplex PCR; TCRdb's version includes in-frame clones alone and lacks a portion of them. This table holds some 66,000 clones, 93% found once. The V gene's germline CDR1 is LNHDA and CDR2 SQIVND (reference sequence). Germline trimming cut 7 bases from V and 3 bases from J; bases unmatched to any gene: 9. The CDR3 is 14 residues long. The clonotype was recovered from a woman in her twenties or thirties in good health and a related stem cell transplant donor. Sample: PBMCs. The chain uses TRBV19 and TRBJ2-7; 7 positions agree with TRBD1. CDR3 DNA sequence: TGTGCCAGTACAGGACAGGAAGACCGCTACGAGCAGTACTTC. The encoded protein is CASTGQEDRYEQYF.